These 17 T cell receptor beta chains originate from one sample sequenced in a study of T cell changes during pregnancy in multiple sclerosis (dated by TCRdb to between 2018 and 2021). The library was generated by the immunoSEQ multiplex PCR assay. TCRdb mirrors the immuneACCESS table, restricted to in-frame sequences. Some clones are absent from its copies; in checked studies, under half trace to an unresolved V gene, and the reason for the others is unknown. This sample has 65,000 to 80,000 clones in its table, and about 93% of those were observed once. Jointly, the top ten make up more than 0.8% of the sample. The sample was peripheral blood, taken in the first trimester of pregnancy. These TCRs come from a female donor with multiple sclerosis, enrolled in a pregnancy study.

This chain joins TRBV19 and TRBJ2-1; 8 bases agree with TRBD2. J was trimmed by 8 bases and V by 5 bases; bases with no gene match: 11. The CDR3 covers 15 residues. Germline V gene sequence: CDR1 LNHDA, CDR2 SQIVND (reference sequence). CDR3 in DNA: TGTGCCAGTAGTGTTCGGGGGGGGCCCGACCATGAGCAGTTCTTC. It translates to CASSVRGGPDHEQFF. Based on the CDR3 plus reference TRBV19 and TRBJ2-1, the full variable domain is DGGITQSPKYLFRKEGQNVTLSCEQNLNHDAMYWYRQDPGQGLRLIYYSQIVNDFQKGDIAEGYSVSREKKESFPLTVTSAQKNPTAFYLCASSVRGGPDHEQFFGPGTRLTVL.

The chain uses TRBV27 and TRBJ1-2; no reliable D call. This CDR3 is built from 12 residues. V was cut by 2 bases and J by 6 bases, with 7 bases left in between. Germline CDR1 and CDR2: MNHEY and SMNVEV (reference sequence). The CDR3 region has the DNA TGTGCCAGCAGTTTACCGGGTGATGGCTACACCTTC. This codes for CASSLPGDGYTF.

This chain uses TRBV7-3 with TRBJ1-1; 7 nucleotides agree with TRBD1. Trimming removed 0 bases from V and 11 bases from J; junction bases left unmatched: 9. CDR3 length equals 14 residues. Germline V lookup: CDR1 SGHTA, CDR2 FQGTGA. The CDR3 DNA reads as TGTGCCAGCAGCTTAACACGACAGGGAAGCGTGGCTTTCTTT. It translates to CASSLTRQGSVAFF.

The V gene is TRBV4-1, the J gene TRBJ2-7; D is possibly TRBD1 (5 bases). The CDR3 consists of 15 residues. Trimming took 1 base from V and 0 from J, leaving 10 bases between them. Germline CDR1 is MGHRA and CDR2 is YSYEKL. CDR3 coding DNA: TGCGCCAGCAGCCAAGTTCAGGGTGACTCCTACGAGCAGTACTTC. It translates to CASSQVQGDSYEQYF.

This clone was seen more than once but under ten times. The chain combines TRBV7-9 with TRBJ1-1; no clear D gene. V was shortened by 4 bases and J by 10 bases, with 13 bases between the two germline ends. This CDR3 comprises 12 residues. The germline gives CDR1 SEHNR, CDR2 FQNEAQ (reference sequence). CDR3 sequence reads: CASSSMDWGAFF. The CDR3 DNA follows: TGTGCCAGCAGCTCCATGGACTGGGGAGCTTTCTTT.

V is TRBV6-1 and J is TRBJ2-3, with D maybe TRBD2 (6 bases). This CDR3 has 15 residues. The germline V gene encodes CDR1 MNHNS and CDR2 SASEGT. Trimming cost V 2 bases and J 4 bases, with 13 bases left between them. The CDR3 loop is CASSETSGRADTQYF. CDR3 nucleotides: TGTGCCAGCAGTGAAACAAGCGGGCGTGCAGATACGCAGTATTTT.

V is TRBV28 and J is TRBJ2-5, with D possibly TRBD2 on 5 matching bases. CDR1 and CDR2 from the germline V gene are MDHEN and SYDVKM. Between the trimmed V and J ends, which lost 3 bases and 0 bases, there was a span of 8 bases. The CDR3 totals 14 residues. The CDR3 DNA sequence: TGTGCCAGCAGTTTTCCGAGGGACCAAGAGACCCAGTACTTC. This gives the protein CASSFPRDQETQYF. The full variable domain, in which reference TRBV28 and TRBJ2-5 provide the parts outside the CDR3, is DVKVTQSSRYLVKRTGEKVFLECVQDMDHENMFWYRQDPGLGLRLIYFSYDVKMKEKGDIPEGYSVSREKKERFSLILESASTNQTSMYLCASSFPRDQETQYFGPGTRLLVL.

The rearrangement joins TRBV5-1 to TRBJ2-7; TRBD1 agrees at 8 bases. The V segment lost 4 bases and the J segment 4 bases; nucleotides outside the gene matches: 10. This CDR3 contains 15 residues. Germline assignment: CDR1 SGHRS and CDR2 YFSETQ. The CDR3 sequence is CASSPARGRIYEQYF. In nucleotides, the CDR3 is TGCGCCAGCAGCCCAGCCAGGGGGCGAATTTACGAGCAGTACTTC. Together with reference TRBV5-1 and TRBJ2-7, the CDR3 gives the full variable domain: KAGVTQTPRYLIKTRGQQVTLSCSPISGHRSVSWYQQTPGQGLQFLFEYFSETQRNKGNFPGRFSGRQFSNSRSEMNVSTLELGDSALYLCASSPARGRIYEQYFGPGTRLTVT.

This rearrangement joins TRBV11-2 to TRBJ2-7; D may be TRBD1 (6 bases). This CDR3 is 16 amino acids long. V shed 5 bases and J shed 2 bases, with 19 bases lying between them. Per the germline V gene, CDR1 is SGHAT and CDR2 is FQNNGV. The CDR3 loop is CASSQDDRTMTYEQYF. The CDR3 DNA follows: TGTGCCAGCAGCCAAGACGACAGGACCATGACCTACGAGCAGTACTTC.

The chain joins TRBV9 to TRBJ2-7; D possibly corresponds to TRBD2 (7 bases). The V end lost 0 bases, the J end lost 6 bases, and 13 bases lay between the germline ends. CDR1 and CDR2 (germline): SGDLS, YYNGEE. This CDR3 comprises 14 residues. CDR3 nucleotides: TGTGCCAGCAGCGTAGCAGGGGAGGGGGTCGAGCAGTACTTC. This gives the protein CASSVAGEGVEQYF.

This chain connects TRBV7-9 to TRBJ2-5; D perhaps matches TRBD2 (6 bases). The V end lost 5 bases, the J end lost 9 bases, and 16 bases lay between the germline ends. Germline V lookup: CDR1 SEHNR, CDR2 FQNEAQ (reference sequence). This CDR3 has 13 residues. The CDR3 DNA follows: TGTGCCAGCAGCGCCCGGGACTCCTTTTCCCAGTACTTC. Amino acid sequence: CASSARDSFSQYF.

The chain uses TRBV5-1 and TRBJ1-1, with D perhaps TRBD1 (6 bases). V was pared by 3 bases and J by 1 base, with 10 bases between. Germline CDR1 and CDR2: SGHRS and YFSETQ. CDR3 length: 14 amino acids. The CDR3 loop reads CASSSRQENTEAFF. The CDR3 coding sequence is TGCGCCAGCAGCTCAAGACAGGAGAACACTGAAGCTTTCTTT.

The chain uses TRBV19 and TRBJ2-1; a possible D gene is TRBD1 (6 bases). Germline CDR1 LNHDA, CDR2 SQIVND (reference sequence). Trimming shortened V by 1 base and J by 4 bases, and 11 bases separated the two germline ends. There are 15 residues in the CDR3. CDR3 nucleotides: TGTGCCAGTAGTATAGCCGGGGACAAGTACAATGAGCAGTTCTTC. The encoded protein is CASSIAGDKYNEQFF.

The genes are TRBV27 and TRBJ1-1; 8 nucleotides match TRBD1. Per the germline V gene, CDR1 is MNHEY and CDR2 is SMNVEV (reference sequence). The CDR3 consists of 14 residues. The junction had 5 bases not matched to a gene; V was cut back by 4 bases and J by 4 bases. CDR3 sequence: CASSSLDRVTEAFF. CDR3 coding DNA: TGTGCCAGCAGTTCTCTGGACAGGGTCACTGAAGCTTTCTTT.

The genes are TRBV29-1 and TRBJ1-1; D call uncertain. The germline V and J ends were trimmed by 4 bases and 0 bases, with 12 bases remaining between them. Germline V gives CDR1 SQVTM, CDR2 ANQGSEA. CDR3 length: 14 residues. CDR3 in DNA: TGCAGCGTTGTTTTTCCGGGGTTGAACACTGAAGCTTTCTTT. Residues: CSVVFPGLNTEAFF.

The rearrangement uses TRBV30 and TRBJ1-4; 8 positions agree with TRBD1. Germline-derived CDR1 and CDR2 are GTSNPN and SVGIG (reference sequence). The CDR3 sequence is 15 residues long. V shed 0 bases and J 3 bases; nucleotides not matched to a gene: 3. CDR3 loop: CAWSVPTGANEKLFF. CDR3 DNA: TGTGCCTGGAGTGTACCGACAGGGGCTAATGAAAAACTGTTTTTT.

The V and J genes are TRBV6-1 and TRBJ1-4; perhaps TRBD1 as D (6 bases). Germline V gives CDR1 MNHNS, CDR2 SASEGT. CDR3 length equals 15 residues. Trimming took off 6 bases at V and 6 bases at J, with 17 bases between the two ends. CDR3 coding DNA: TGTGCCAGCAGGATGACAGGAGATACCCATGAAAAACTGTTTTTT. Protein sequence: CASRMTGDTHEKLFF.